Below, one T cell receptor beta chain is given with its context. What it recognizes is unknown. This specimen comes from a study of T cell responses to AZD1222 COVID-19 vaccine. The overall study: Recipients boosted at about 4 weeks or about 12 weeks are pooled.

Germline loops: CDR1 SEHNR, CDR2 FQNEAQ (reference sequence). V lost 3 bases and J 6 bases, leaving 11 bases between the germline ends. The CDR3 loop spans 14 amino acids. The protocol was immunoSEQ multiplex PCR, while the TCRdb copy is restricted to in-frame clones and leaves out a portion. The top ten clones hold 4% to 5% of a sample with approximately 120,000 clones, roughly nine tenths of them seen once. General observations from the study: Of the AZD1222 recipients, only 5 or 6 were seropositive at baseline. Across the whole spike, CD4 TCRs peaked at regions 160-218 and 743-854.

This TCR derives from an adult in good health. The specimen was peripheral blood, collected on day 0 of AZD1222 vaccination. The rearrangement joins TRBV7-9 to TRBJ2-2; D tentatively fits TRBD1 or TRBD2 (5 bases each). The CDR3 sequence is CASSLTGRAGELFF. The CDR3, as DNA: TGTGCCAGCAGCTTGACGGGGCGGGCCGGGGAGCTGTTTTTT.